Listed here is a single T cell receptor (beta chain). Its antigen is undetermined. Each sample gave at least 6 million isolated PBMCs. It was with a sample-barcoded 5' primer and a J-beta primer mix that a second PCR of about 7 to 12 cycles was run. TCRdb itself ran the 5' RACE reads through MiXCR, one entry per CDR3 protein. Here the sample spans about 1.4 million distinct CDR3 sequences, 45% to 70% being singletons. This sample is drawn from a study of blood T cells in healthy people across ages. Study observations and caveats: It was held that diversity estimates obtained from one million T cells represented underestimates. Because sorting was not performed, PBMCs prevented conclusive naive versus antigen-experienced comparison.

The CDR3 is 15 amino acids. Losses at the gene ends were 2 bases for V and 7 bases for J; bases not matched to a gene: 10. The sample was blood. The sequence was obtained from a man aged 18-30 years in good health. The V and J genes are TRBV12-3 or TRBV12-4 and TRBJ2-5; 7 nucleotides align to TRBD2. CDR3 DNA: TGTGCCAGCAGTTTATACGGGGAGGGCGGGGGGACCCAGTACTTC. Amino acids: CASSLYGEGGGTQYF.